This T cell receptor beta chain was profiled in a study of cytomegalovirus exposure and HLA in healthy donors. The study's findings and limits: Prediction of most subjects' HLA-A and HLA-B alleles by TCR beta sequences was reportedly accurate.

There are 15 residues in the CDR3. Trimming removed 2 bases from V and 4 bases from J, with 12 bases in between. The germline CDR1 and CDR2 sequences are SGHRS and YFSETQ. PCR amplification relied on 60 Vbeta primers (plus 13 Jbeta primers). Clones were sequenced by immunoSEQ multiplex PCR, and TCRdb holds only the in-frame ones, with some missing. This sample has roughly 80,000 clones, with 67% found just once. This clone was seen only a few times. Its specificity is unknown. Sequenced: PBMCs. The chain carries TRBV5-1 and TRBJ2-2; D may be TRBD1 (6 bases). The receptor was isolated from a woman aged 45-59 years in good health and CMV-seropositive. CDR3 sequence (DNA): TGCGCCAGCAGCTTAACCGGGACAACCACCGGGGAGCTGTTTTTT. Encoded protein: CASSLTGTTTGELFF.